Listed below are T cell receptor beta chains from one sample, sequenced in a study of cytomegalovirus exposure and HLA in healthy donors. Method: immunoSEQ multiplex PCR; TCRdb's copy keeps in-frame clones and lacks some. Here the sample spans around 150,000 clones, about nine tenths being singletons. The sample comprised PBMCs. These receptor sequences come from a woman younger than 45 in good health and CMV-seronegative. Each CDR3 is given with its conserved first and last residue. Each record gives: V gene, J gene, CDR3 protein.

TRBV7-6	TRBJ2-5	CASSLVFGQETQYF
TRBV4-3	TRBJ1-1	CASSQEGHLNTEAFF
TRBV6-1	TRBJ2-3	CASRDGAGIGDTQYF
TRBV18	TRBJ2-7	CASSEKYEQYF
TRBV6-5	TRBJ1-2	CASMGNTALPLGYTF
TRBV19	TRBJ1-2	CASRQDYGYTF
TRBV15	TRBJ2-7	CATSKTPGTHYEQYF
TRBV18	TRBJ2-1	CASSPTDNEQFF
TRBV7-9	TRBJ1-2	CASSLGRTEGGYTF
TRBV5-1	TRBJ2-3	CASSSTGGTDTQYF
TRBV2	TRBJ2-3	CASRNGQSAGDTQYF
TRBV7-8	TRBJ2-1	CASTPLRFNEQFF
TRBV11-3	TRBJ2-1	CASSRDRGSYNEQFF